Listed below are T cell receptor beta chains from one sample, sequenced in a study of cytotoxic CD8 clonotypes in ibrutinib-treated CLL. The table came from immunoSEQ multiplex PCR; TCRdb's copy has only in-frame clones and leaves some out. The table lists around 70,000 clones, about 63% of them singletons. Here the sequenced sample was PBMCs, taken after 12 months of ibrutinib treatment. The receptors derive from a human donor with chronic lymphocytic leukemia. Each CDR3 is given with its conserved first and last residue. Fields, in order: V gene, J gene, D gene, clone size, CDR3 DNA, CDR3 protein. The D gene is left open where the match is weak. A clone size is listed for some rows: how often the clone was seen (once, few, many), or a class if it is expanded.

V gene: TRBV7-2; J gene: TRBJ2-1; D gene: TRBD1; clone size: NA; CDR3 DNA: TGTGCCAGCAGCTTAGCCGGGACAGACAAACCACGCTCCTACAATGAGCAGTTCTTC; CDR3 protein: CASSLAGTDKPRSYNEQFF
V gene: TRBV10-1; J gene: TRBJ2-5; D gene: NA; clone size: NA; CDR3 DNA: TGCGCCAGCAGTGAAGGGACTGTACAAGAGACCCAGTACTTC; CDR3 protein: CASSEGTVQETQYF
V gene: TRBV7-8; J gene: TRBJ2-7; D gene: TRBD2; clone size: NA; CDR3 DNA: TGTGCCTCTCTCCGGGGGGAAGGCTACGAGCAGTACTTC; CDR3 protein: CASLRGEGYEQYF
V gene: TRBV9; J gene: TRBJ2-3; D gene: TRBD1; clone size: NA; CDR3 DNA: TGTGCCAGCAGCGTAGAGAGGGGGCGAAGCACAGATACGCAGTATTTT; CDR3 protein: CASSVERGRSTDTQYF
V gene: TRBV5-4; J gene: TRBJ1-1; D gene: TRBD1; clone size: few; CDR3 DNA: TGTGCCAGCAGCTCGGCAGGGGGAGACACTGAAGCTTTCTTT; CDR3 protein: CASSSAGGDTEAFF
V gene: TRBV5-6; J gene: TRBJ1-5; D gene: NA; clone size: NA; CDR3 DNA: TGTGCCAGCAGCTTGCGGTCGGGGAGGGGAGGCAATCAGCCCCAGCATTTT; CDR3 protein: CASSLRSGRGGNQPQHF
V gene: TRBV30; J gene: TRBJ1-4; D gene: NA; clone size: few; CDR3 DNA: TGTGCCTGGAGGGAGGGAGGTTTCGGAAATGAAAAACTGTTTTTT; CDR3 protein: CAWREGGFGNEKLFF
V gene: TRBV30; J gene: TRBJ1-1; D gene: NA; clone size: NA; CDR3 DNA: TGTGCCTCAGGGACGGTGAACACTGAAGCTTTCTTT; CDR3 protein: CASGTVNTEAFF
V gene: TRBV6-5; J gene: TRBJ1-5; D gene: NA; clone size: NA; CDR3 DNA: TGTGCCAGCAGTTACCCGGGGGGCGATAACAATCAGCCCCAGCATTTT; CDR3 protein: CASSYPGGDNNQPQHF
V gene: TRBV5-1; J gene: TRBJ1-6; D gene: NA; clone size: NA; CDR3 DNA: TGCGCCAGCAGCTTGGTGGGGGAGAACAATTCACCCCTCCACTTT; CDR3 protein: CASSLVGENNSPLHF
V gene: TRBV7-2; J gene: TRBJ2-7; D gene: NA; clone size: NA; CDR3 DNA: TGTGCCAGCAGCTTATGGACTTCAAGGGGGGAGCAGTACTTC; CDR3 protein: CASSLWTSRGEQYF
V gene: TRBV6-5; J gene: TRBJ1-5; D gene: TRBD1; clone size: NA; CDR3 DNA: TGTGCCAGCCAGGGGGGGAATCAGCCCCAGCATTTT; CDR3 protein: CASQGGNQPQHF
V gene: TRBV6-1; J gene: TRBJ1-5; D gene: NA; clone size: NA; CDR3 DNA: TGTGCCAGCAGAGACTGGGGACGACAGCCCCAGCATTTT; CDR3 protein: CASRDWGRQPQHF
V gene: TRBV5-5; J gene: TRBJ2-5; D gene: NA; clone size: NA; CDR3 DNA: TGTGCCAGCAGCTTGGCCTGGGGACAACAAGAGACCCAGTACTTC; CDR3 protein: CASSLAWGQQETQYF
V gene: TRBV19; J gene: TRBJ2-3; D gene: TRBD1; clone size: NA; CDR3 DNA: TGTGCCACAAAACAGGGGCTTAGCACAGATACGCAGTATTTT; CDR3 protein: CATKQGLSTDTQYF
V gene: TRBV19; J gene: TRBJ1-4; D gene: NA; clone size: NA; CDR3 DNA: TGTGCCAGTAGACAGGGTCTGGCTAATGAAAAACTGTTTTTT; CDR3 protein: CASRQGLANEKLFF
V gene: TRBV18; J gene: TRBJ1-3; D gene: NA; clone size: NA; CDR3 DNA: TGTGCCAGCTCACCAAAGGGGTCTAGTGGAAACACCATATATTTT; CDR3 protein: CASSPKGSSGNTIYF
V gene: TRBV5-6; J gene: TRBJ1-1; D gene: NA; clone size: NA; CDR3 DNA: TGTGCCAGCAGCTCACGAGGGACGGATACTAAAGCTTTCTTT; CDR3 protein: CASSSRGTDTKAFF
V gene: TRBV4-3; J gene: TRBJ2-3; D gene: NA; clone size: NA; CDR3 DNA: TGCGCCAGCAGCCAAGATAGGGGGGATACGCAGTATTTT; CDR3 protein: CASSQDRGDTQYF
V gene: TRBV5-1; J gene: TRBJ2-3; D gene: NA; clone size: NA; CDR3 DNA: TGCGCCAGCACAATTTTTGGGGATACGCAGTATTTT; CDR3 protein: CASTIFGDTQYF
V gene: TRBV19; J gene: TRBJ2-7; D gene: TRBD2; clone size: once; CDR3 DNA: TGTGCCAGTAGTGCAAGACTAGCGGACTCCTACGAGCAGTACTTC; CDR3 protein: CASSARLADSYEQYF
V gene: TRBV6-1; J gene: TRBJ1-2; D gene: TRBD1; clone size: NA; CDR3 DNA: TGTGCCAGCAGTGAATTCGGCAGGGGGCGCTTGTATGGCTACACCTTC; CDR3 protein: CASSEFGRGRLYGYTF
V gene: TRBV7-9; J gene: TRBJ1-1; D gene: NA; clone size: few; CDR3 DNA: TGTGCCAGCAGTCGGGGAGCTGAAGCTTTCTTT; CDR3 protein: CASSRGAEAFF
V gene: TRBV6-1; J gene: TRBJ2-7; D gene: NA; clone size: NA; CDR3 DNA: TGTGCCAGCAGTGTCGCGACCTTGCTCTACGAGCAGTACTTC; CDR3 protein: CASSVATLLYEQYF
V gene: TRBV4-1; J gene: TRBJ2-7; D gene: NA; clone size: few; CDR3 DNA: TGCGCCAGCAGCCCACCGACTAGTCACTACGAGCAGTACTTC; CDR3 protein: CASSPPTSHYEQYF
V gene: TRBV10-2; J gene: TRBJ1-5; D gene: NA; clone size: NA; CDR3 DNA: TGCGCCAGCAGTGAGTCCAGTAACTATCAGCCCCAGCATTTT; CDR3 protein: CASSESSNYQPQHF
V gene: TRBV30; J gene: TRBJ2-1; D gene: TRBD2; clone size: NA; CDR3 DNA: TGTGCCTGGAGCCAACTAGCGGGACTAGGTTACAATGAGCAGTTCTTC; CDR3 protein: CAWSQLAGLGYNEQFF
V gene: TRBV5-5; J gene: TRBJ2-6; D gene: NA; clone size: once; CDR3 DNA: TGTGCCAGCAGCCCAGAGGCGGACAGTCGTATCCTGACTTTC; CDR3 protein: CASSPEADSRILTF
V gene: TRBV19; J gene: TRBJ1-2; D gene: TRBD1; clone size: NA; CDR3 DNA: TGTGCCAGTAGTATTTGGGACAGGGAAGGACTCGGCTACACCTTC; CDR3 protein: CASSIWDREGLGYTF
V gene: TRBV5-6; J gene: TRBJ1-6; D gene: NA; clone size: NA; CDR3 DNA: TGTGCCAGCAGCTACTCGGGGGGCTCCTATAATTCACCCCTCCACTTT; CDR3 protein: CASSYSGGSYNSPLHF
V gene: TRBV11-3; J gene: TRBJ2-1; D gene: NA; clone size: NA; CDR3 DNA: TGTGCCAGCAGCGCGGGCGATGAGCAGTTCTTC; CDR3 protein: CASSAGDEQFF
V gene: TRBV5-6; J gene: TRBJ2-3; D gene: TRBD1; clone size: NA; CDR3 DNA: TGTGCCAGCAGCAAGAGGGGGGACAGGGGCGGGGTCACAGATACGCAGTATTTT; CDR3 protein: CASSKRGDRGGVTDTQYF
V gene: TRBV7-2; J gene: TRBJ1-1; D gene: NA; clone size: NA; CDR3 DNA: TGTGCCAGCAGGAAACGCCCGAACACTGAAGCTTTCTTT; CDR3 protein: CASRKRPNTEAFF
V gene: TRBV7-2; J gene: TRBJ2-3; D gene: TRBD2; clone size: NA; CDR3 DNA: TGTGCCAGCAGTCCACATAGCGGGGGGGGCACAGATACGCAGTATTTT; CDR3 protein: CASSPHSGGGTDTQYF
V gene: TRBV11-1; J gene: TRBJ1-1; D gene: NA; clone size: NA; CDR3 DNA: TGTGCCAGCAGCTTACAGGGTCCCACTGAAGCTTTCTTT; CDR3 protein: CASSLQGPTEAFF
V gene: TRBV23-1; J gene: TRBJ1-5; D gene: NA; clone size: once; CDR3 DNA: TGCGCCAGCAGTCAAGCAAGGACAGCGAGCAATCAGCCCCAGCATTTT; CDR3 protein: CASSQARTASNQPQHF
V gene: TRBV11-2; J gene: TRBJ1-1; D gene: NA; clone size: few; CDR3 DNA: TGTGCCAGCAGCCCGATAGGGGGGGGGATTAGGGGCACTGAAGCTTTCTTT; CDR3 protein: CASSPIGGGIRGTEAFF
V gene: TRBV5-4; J gene: TRBJ2-5; D gene: NA; clone size: NA; CDR3 DNA: TGTGCCAGCAGCTTGAAATACCAAGAGACCCAGTACTTC; CDR3 protein: CASSLKYQETQYF
V gene: TRBV7-9; J gene: TRBJ2-7; D gene: NA; clone size: NA; CDR3 DNA: TGTGCCAGCAGCCCTACAGGGTATCTACGAGGGCAGTACTTC; CDR3 protein: CASSPTGYLRGQYF
V gene: TRBV29-1; J gene: TRBJ2-7; D gene: TRBD2; clone size: NA; CDR3 DNA: TGCAGCGTAGCGAAGGGACTAGCGGAAGCCTACGAGCAGTACTTC; CDR3 protein: CSVAKGLAEAYEQYF
V gene: TRBV7-2; J gene: TRBJ2-7; D gene: NA; clone size: NA; CDR3 DNA: TGTGCCAGCAGCTTAGAGGTGGGGACCTACGAGCAGTACTTC; CDR3 protein: CASSLEVGTYEQYF